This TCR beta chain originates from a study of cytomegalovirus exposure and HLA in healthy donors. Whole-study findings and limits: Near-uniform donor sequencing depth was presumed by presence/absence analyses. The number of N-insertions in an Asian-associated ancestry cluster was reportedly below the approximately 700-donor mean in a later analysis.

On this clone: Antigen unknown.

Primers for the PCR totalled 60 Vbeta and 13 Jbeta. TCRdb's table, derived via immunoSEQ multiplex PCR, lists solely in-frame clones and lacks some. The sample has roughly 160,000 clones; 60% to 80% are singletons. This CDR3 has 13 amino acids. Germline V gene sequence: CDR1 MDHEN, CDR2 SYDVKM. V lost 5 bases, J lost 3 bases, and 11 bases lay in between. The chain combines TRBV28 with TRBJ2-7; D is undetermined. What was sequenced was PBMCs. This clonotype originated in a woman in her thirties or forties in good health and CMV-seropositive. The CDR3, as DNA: TGTGCCAGCAGTCTTCCCCCGGGCTACGAGCAGTACTTC. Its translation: CASSLPPGYEQYF.